This TCR beta chain originates from a study of Ad26.COV2.S vaccination and SARS-CoV-2 variants. For the study at large: Within the COV1001 Ad26.COV2.S trial arm, the donor was enrolled. In the study, Ad26.COV2.S was injected intramuscularly once, or twice 56 days apart. Study-wide points: Breadth of non-spike TCRs did not differ between vaccinees and placebo recipients.

The germline V gene encodes CDR1 ENHRY and CDR2 SYGVKD. Trimming removed 2 bases from V and 2 bases from J, with 16 bases in between. The CDR3 length is 16 residues. In its sample, this clone ranks as medium-sized. Its antigen is still unknown. Only in-frame clones appear in the TCRdb table, and some are missing; sequencing was by immunoSEQ multiplex PCR. This sample has 200,000 to 300,000 clones, with around 88% found just once. Stated treatment: some 20 received Ad26.COV2.S at low or high dose, single or two shots; five or six received placebo; per-sample allocation not given. Repertoires come from day 63 after the first vaccine or placebo injection. What was given as vaccine was an Ad26 vector encoding Wuhan-strain SARS-CoV-2 spike.

The chain recombines TRBV10-3 with TRBJ2-7, with D perhaps matching TRBD1 (6 bases). Sequenced material: peripheral blood, taken in a trial of Ad26.COV2.S vaccine versus placebo. This TCR was recovered from a person between 18 and 65 years old who received the Ad26.COV2.S COVID-19 vaccine or a placebo. DNA of the CDR3: TGTGCCATCAGTGAGCTTTCCGGGACACGGGCCTACGAGCAGTACTTC. This gives the protein CAISELSGTRAYEQYF.